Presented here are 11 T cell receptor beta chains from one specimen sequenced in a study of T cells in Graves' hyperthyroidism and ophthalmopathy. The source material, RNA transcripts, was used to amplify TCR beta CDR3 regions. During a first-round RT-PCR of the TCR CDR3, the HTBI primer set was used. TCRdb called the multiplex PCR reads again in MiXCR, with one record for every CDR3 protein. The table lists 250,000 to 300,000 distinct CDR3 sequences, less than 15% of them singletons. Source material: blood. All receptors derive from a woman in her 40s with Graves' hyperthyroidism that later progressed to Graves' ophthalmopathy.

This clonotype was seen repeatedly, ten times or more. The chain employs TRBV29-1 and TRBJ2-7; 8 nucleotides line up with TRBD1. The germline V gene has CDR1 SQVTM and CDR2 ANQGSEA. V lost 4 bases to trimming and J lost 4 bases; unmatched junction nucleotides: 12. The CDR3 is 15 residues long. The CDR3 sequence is CSVVWPTGDGYEQYF. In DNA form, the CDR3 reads TGCAGCGTTGTATGGCCGACAGGGGATGGGTACGAGCAGTACTTC.

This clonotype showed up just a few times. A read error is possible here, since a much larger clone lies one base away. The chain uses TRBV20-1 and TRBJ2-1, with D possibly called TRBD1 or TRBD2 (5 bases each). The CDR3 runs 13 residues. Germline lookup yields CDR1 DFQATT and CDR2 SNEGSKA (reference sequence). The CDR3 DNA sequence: TGCAGTGCCACCGGGACCACTTACAATGAGCAGCTCTTC. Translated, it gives CSATGTTYNEQLF.

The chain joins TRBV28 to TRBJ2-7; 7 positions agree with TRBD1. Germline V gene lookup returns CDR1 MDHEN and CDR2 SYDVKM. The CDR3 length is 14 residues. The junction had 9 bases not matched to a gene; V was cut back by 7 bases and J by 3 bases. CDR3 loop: CASIGDRFIYEQYF. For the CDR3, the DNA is TGTGCCAGCATCGGGGACAGATTCATCTACGAGCAGTACTTC.

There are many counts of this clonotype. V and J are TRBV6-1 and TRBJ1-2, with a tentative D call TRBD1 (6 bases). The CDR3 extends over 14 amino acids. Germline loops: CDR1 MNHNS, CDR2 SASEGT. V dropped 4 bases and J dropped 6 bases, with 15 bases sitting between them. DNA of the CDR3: TGTGCCAGCAGTGCATCTACAGGGTTTGATGGCTACACCTTC. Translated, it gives CASSASTGFDGYTF.

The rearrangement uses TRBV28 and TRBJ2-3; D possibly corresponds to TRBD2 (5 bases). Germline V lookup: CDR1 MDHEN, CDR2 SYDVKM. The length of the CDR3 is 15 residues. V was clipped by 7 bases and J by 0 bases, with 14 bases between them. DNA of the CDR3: TGTGCCAGCACTCCCACCGGGAAGAGCACAGATACGCAGTATTTT. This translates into CASTPTGKSTDTQYF.

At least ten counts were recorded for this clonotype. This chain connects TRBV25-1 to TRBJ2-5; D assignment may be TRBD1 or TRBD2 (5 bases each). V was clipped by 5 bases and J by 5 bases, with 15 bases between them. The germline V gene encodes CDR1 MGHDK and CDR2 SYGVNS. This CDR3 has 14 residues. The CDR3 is CASSSYQGPETQYF. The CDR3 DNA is TGTGCCAGCAGTAGTTATCAGGGACCCGAGACCCAGTACTTC.

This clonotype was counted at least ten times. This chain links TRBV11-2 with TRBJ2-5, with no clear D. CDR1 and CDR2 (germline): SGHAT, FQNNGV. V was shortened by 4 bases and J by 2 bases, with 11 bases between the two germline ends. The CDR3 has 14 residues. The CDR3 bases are TGTGCCAGCAGCTATTTTGGCAGTCAAGAGACCCAGTACTTC. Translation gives CASSYFGSQETQYF.

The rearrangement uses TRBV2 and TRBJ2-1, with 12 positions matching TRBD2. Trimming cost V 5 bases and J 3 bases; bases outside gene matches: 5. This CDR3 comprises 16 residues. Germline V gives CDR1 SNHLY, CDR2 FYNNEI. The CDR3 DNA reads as TGTGCCAGCAGTATCCGGACTAGCGGGGTCTACAATGAGCAGTTCTTC. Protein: CASSIRTSGVYNEQFF.

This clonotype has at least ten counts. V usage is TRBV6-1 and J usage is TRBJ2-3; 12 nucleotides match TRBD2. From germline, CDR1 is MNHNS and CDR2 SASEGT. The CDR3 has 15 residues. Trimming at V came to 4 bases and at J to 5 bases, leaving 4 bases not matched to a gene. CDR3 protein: CASSVAGLAGDTQYF. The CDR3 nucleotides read TGTGCCAGCAGTGTTGCGGGACTAGCGGGAGATACGCAGTATTTT.

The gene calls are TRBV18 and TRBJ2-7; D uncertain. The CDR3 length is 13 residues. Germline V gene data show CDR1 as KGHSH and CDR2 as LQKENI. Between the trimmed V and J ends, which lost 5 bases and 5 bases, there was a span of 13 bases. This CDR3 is CASSTRGRDEQYF. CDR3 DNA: TGTGCCAGCTCAACCAGAGGCAGAGACGAGCAGTACTTC.

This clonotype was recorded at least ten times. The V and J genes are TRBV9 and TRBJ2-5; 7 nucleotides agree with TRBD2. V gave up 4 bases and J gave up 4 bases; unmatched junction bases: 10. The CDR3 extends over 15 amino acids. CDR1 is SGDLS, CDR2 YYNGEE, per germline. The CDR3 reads CASSPRLALLETQYF. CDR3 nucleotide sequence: TGTGCCAGCAGCCCCAGACTAGCCCTATTAGAGACCCAGTACTTC.